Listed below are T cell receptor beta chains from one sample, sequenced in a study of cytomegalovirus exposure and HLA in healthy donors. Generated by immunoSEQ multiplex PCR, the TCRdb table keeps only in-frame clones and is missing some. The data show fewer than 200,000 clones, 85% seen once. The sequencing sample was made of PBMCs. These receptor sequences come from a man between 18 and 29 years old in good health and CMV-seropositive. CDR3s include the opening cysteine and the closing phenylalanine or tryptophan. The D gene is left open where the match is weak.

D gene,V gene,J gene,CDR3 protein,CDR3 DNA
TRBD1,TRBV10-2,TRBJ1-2,CASRDTGELYGYTF,TGCGCCAGCAGAGACACAGGGGAGCTCTATGGCTACACCTTC
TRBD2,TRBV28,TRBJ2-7,CASRPRERWGTSGKFSYEQYF,TGTGCCAGCAGACCGAGAGAGAGGTGGGGGACTAGCGGGAAATTTTCCTACGAGCAGTACTTC
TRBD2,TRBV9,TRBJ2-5,CASSVGLADQETQYF,TGTGCCAGCAGCGTGGGACTAGCGGACCAAGAGACCCAGTACTTC
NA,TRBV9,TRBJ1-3,CASSVGASGNTIYF,TGTGCCAGCAGCGTAGGGGCTTCCGGAAACACCATATATTTT
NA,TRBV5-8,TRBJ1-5,CASSLGSRPQHF,TGTGCCAGCAGCTTGGGTTCGAGACCCCAGCATTTT
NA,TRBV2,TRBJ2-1,CASSVGLALIKQFF,TGTGCCAGCAGTGTTGGGCTAGCCCTAATCAAGCAGTTCTTC
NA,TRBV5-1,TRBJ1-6,CASSLEADGVNSPLHF,TGCGCCAGCAGCTTGGAAGCGGACGGGGTGAATTCACCCCTCCACTTT
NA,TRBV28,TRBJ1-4,CASSLVGIGEKLFF,TGTGCCAGCAGTTTGGTCGGGATAGGGGAAAAACTGTTTTTT
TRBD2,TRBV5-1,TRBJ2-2,CASSAISGGNTGELFF,TGCGCCAGCAGCGCGATCAGCGGGGGGAACACCGGGGAGCTGTTTTTT
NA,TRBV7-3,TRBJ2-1,CASSLRQQGDEQFF,TGTGCCAGCAGCTTAAGGCAACAGGGTGATGAGCAGTTCTTC
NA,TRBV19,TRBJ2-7,CASSIEQGPYEQYF,TGTGCCAGTAGTATTGAGCAGGGGCCCTACGAGCAGTACTTC
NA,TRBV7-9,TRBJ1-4,CASSQRNRLHEKLFF,TGTGCCAGCAGCCAACGGAACAGGCTTCATGAAAAACTGTTTTTT
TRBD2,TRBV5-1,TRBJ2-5,CASSGGTSGQETQYF,TGCGCCAGCAGCGGAGGGACTAGCGGACAAGAGACCCAGTACTTC
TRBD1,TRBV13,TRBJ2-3,CASSLGTGQGITDTQYF,TGTGCCAGCAGCTTAGGCACGGGACAGGGGATCACAGATACGCAGTATTTT